Listed below are T cell receptor beta chains from one sample, sequenced in a study of immune cell composition in non-small cell lung cancer. The table came from immunoSEQ multiplex PCR; TCRdb's copy has only in-frame clones and leaves some out. The sample yields thousands of clones, roughly 76% seen once. What was sequenced was lung tumor tissue. These receptor sequences come from a human donor with non-small cell lung cancer. Both conserved end residues are part of each CDR3. A D gene is named only where the DNA matches it firmly. Expanded clones get a size class; other rows say once, few or many, or leave the size out.

>NA|TRBV6-4|TRBD1|TRBJ1-2
TGTGCCAGCAGCCCGACAGGGGGCCGGCAAGGCTACACCTTC
CASSPTGGRQGYTF
>few|TRBV11-3|NA|TRBJ2-2
TGTGCCAGCAGCTTAGATAATCTATCGGAGCTGTTTTTT
CASSLDNLSELFF
>once|TRBV7-6|TRBD2|TRBJ2-3
TGTGCCAGCAGCCCCTTAGCGGGAGCCTACCCAGATACGCAGTATTTT
CASSPLAGAYPDTQYF
>NA|TRBV5-4|TRBD1|TRBJ1-2
TGTGCCAGCAGCCCCGGGGACAGGGGGCGCATTGGCTACACCTTC
CASSPGDRGRIGYTF
>once|TRBV7-8|NA|TRBJ1-5
TGTGCCAGCAGCTTAGGACGATTAGGGAGGGACTTCATGAGCAATCAGCCCCAGCATTTT
CASSLGRLGRDFMSNQPQHF
>medium-sized|TRBV2|NA|TRBJ1-6
TGTGCCAGCAGCAGCGAAAGCCAGGATAATTCACCCCTCCACTTT
CASSSESQDNSPLHF
>NA|TRBV28|TRBD1|TRBJ1-5
TGTGCCAGCAGTTCAACAGGGGCTGGGGGCAATCAGCCCCAGCATTTT
CASSSTGAGGNQPQHF
>few|TRBV6-5|NA|TRBJ2-7
TGTGCCAGCAAGGCCTCAAGCTCCTACGAGCAGTACTTC
CASKASSSYEQYF
>NA|TRBV28|NA|TRBJ1-1
TGTGCCAGCAGCCCTCAGGGAACTGAAGCTTTCTTT
CASSPQGTEAFF
>NA|TRBV7-2|TRBD2|TRBJ2-5
TGTGCCAGCAGCCAGAGCGGGAGTGAGACCCAGTACTTC
CASSQSGSETQYF
>NA|TRBV30|NA|TRBJ1-3
TGTGCCTGGATGACAGCTGGAAACACCATATATTTT
CAWMTAGNTIYF
>NA|TRBV7-8|TRBD1|TRBJ2-2
TGTGCCAGCAGTAAACTACCGGGACAGGGGAACACCGGGGAGCTGTTTTTT
CASSKLPGQGNTGELFF
>few|TRBV7-8|TRBD2|TRBJ2-6
TGTGCCAGCACCACTAGGGGAGCGGGAAGCTCTGGGGCCAACGTCCTGACTTTC
CASTTRGAGSSGANVLTF
>NA|TRBV28|TRBD1|TRBJ1-6
TGTGCCAGCAGTCCGGCGGACAGGGATAATTCACCCCTCCACTTT
CASSPADRDNSPLHF
>NA|TRBV29-1|NA|TRBJ2-3
TGCAGCGCTTTCGGGACACCCTACACAGATACGCAGTATTTT
CSAFGTPYTDTQYF
>NA|TRBV11-2|NA|TRBJ2-2
TGTGCCAGCAGCTTAGTTGGTTCGTTTAGAGTCACCGGGGAGCTGTTTTTT
CASSLVGSFRVTGELFF
>few|TRBV6-6|NA|TRBJ1-1
TGTGCCAGCGCCGGAATGTTCTCCGCTTTCTTT
CASAGMFSAFF
>NA|TRBV4-2|TRBD1|TRBJ1-5
TGTGCCAGCAGTCTGGACAGGGGGGCCAATCAGCCCCAGCATTTT
CASSLDRGANQPQHF
>few|TRBV6-5|NA|TRBJ2-2
TGTGCCAGCAGGACCCCCCAGTGGGAGCTGTTTTTT
CASRTPQWELFF
>few|TRBV7-6|NA|TRBJ1-6
TGTGCCAGCAGCATGACAGCAAATAATTCACCCCTCCACTTT
CASSMTANNSPLHF
>NA|TRBV6-1|NA|TRBJ2-1
TGTGCCAGCAGTGAAAGAGACCGGCTCTACAATGAGCAGTTCTTC
CASSERDRLYNEQFF